This is a list of T cell receptor beta chains from one sample in a study of T cells in Graves' hyperthyroidism and ophthalmopathy. TCRdb reanalysed the multiplex PCR reads using MiXCR and keeps one entry per CDR3 protein. The data show 550,000 to 800,000 distinct CDR3 sequences, 15% to 20% seen once. Sequencing was performed on blood. The receptors stem from a middle-aged man with Graves' hyperthyroidism. The conserved cysteine and the conserved F or W are not part of the CDR3 here. Fields, in order: CDR3 protein, clone size, V gene. A row's size may be missing; if present it is once, few, many or a size class.

CDR3 protein: ASRIGTAHQPQH
clone size: many
V gene: TRBV28

CDR3 protein: ASSEALRSGRRYGYT
clone size: many
V gene: TRBV2

CDR3 protein: ASSVDRGKTEAF
clone size: NA
V gene: TRBV6-1

CDR3 protein: ASTLRGVNYGYT
clone size: NA
V gene: TRBV28

CDR3 protein: ASSLVGVGQF
clone size: many
V gene: TRBV12-3/TRBV12-4

CDR3 protein: ASSLGGADNEQF
clone size: NA
V gene: TRBV11-2

CDR3 protein: ASRTTGVNQPQH
clone size: few
V gene: TRBV19

CDR3 protein: AIYTGRGYGGYT
clone size: many
V gene: TRBV2

CDR3 protein: ASSPPGTRGYEQY
clone size: NA
V gene: TRBV18

CDR3 protein: ASSYLGGSTNYGYT
clone size: many
V gene: TRBV6-5

CDR3 protein: ASSYSFSYNEQF
clone size: many
V gene: TRBV7-2

CDR3 protein: ASSRPGTGEYEQY
clone size: many
V gene: TRBV28

CDR3 protein: ASSLELAGGSYEQY
clone size: few
V gene: TRBV5-5

CDR3 protein: ASSPVQGTGYGYT
clone size: many
V gene: TRBV28

CDR3 protein: ASSLMENTEAF
clone size: many
V gene: TRBV7-2

CDR3 protein: ASSLGGPQETQY
clone size: many
V gene: TRBV27

CDR3 protein: ASGSRRNEQF
clone size: many
V gene: TRBV27

CDR3 protein: ASSLWRVNPYGYT
clone size: many
V gene: TRBV28

CDR3 protein: ASSGQGARNSPLH
clone size: many
V gene: TRBV28

CDR3 protein: ASSGTGQVVHEQY
clone size: few
V gene: TRBV2

CDR3 protein: SAYSLGNTEAF
clone size: many
V gene: TRBV29-1

CDR3 protein: ASSLMQGNQPQH
clone size: few
V gene: TRBV28

CDR3 protein: ASSQSVGGELF
clone size: few
V gene: TRBV4-3

CDR3 protein: ASSQPLAGCITDTQY
clone size: NA
V gene: TRBV28

CDR3 protein: ASTIGVNTEAF
clone size: many
V gene: TRBV7-9